The clone carrying this T cell receptor beta chain was seen a single time. Its target is unknown. PCR was performed using 60 Vbeta and 13 Jbeta primers. Sequenced by immunoSEQ multiplex PCR; TCRdb stores in-frame clones only, minus some. The table records 55,000 or so clones, about 73% of them present only once. These data belong to a study of cytomegalovirus exposure and HLA in healthy donors. General study points: Most subjects' HLA-A and HLA-B alleles were reportedly predicted from TCR beta sequences. It was reported that the classifier diagnosed cytomegalovirus status with high specificity and sensitivity in both the original and validation cohorts. A later examination showed that TCR association rates differed by HLA locus, with DRB1 most and HLA-C fewest. CMV serostatus was the sole immune exposure data available.

The CDR3 runs 14 residues. V was pared by 5 bases and J by 0 bases, with 3 bases of the junction left unmatched. Germline CDR1 reads SGHNT; CDR2 reads YENEEA. The chain links TRBV11-3 to TRBJ2-7; 8 bases map to TRBD2. The specimen was PBMCs. This clonotype was obtained from a man between 18 and 29 years old in good health and CMV-seronegative. CDR3 DNA sequence: TGTGCCAGCAGCCCTAGCGGGCGCTCCTACGAGCAGTACTTC. Amino acids: CASSPSGRSYEQYF.